The rows below give T cell receptor beta chains drawn from one sample of a study of blood T cell repertoires in COVID-19. The data were produced by immunoSEQ multiplex PCR, yet TCRdb's version contains in-frame clones alone and is incomplete. This sample has 25,000 to 30,000 clones; more than 75% occur once, and the top ten carry 12%. The sequenced sample consisted of peripheral blood. All receptors come from a human donor in a cohort sampled during active COVID-19. The donor label of this sample is uncertain. Each CDR3 is given without its conserved first and last residue. Each record gives: clone size, V gene, CDR3 protein. Rows give clone size only sometimes, using once, few, many, or a class for an expanded clone.

clone_size: NA
v_call: TRBV5-4
cdr3_aa: ASSLGGRGVDYGYT

clone_size: NA
v_call: TRBV5-1
cdr3_aa: ASSFQAGGETQY

clone_size: once
v_call: TRBV7-3
cdr3_aa: ASSLSGSVTGELF

clone_size: NA
v_call: TRBV19
cdr3_aa: ASSIEVQSYNEQF

clone_size: NA
v_call: TRBV3-1/TRBV3-2
cdr3_aa: ASSQLAGVADTQY

clone_size: NA
v_call: TRBV28
cdr3_aa: ASIPTGELAGAGEQY

clone_size: medium-sized
v_call: TRBV24-1
cdr3_aa: ATSDLGLGEQY

clone_size: NA
v_call: TRBV13
cdr3_aa: ASSPRQAAQETQY

clone_size: NA
v_call: TRBV24-1
cdr3_aa: ATSDPGQGNTEAF

clone_size: few
v_call: TRBV5-1
cdr3_aa: ASSLDQGFGLEQY

clone_size: NA
v_call: TRBV10-3
cdr3_aa: AISDSGSTEAF

clone_size: NA
v_call: TRBV20-1
cdr3_aa: SASQFDRGLGGYT

clone_size: few
v_call: TRBV5-4
cdr3_aa: ASSFRGRPEAF

clone_size: NA
v_call: TRBV19
cdr3_aa: ASSMAGDGLNEKLF

clone_size: NA
v_call: TRBV6-5
cdr3_aa: ASSKAQGNTEAF

clone_size: NA
v_call: TRBV28
cdr3_aa: ASSLTTSGKNEQY

clone_size: NA
v_call: TRBV5-5
cdr3_aa: ASSLAVAGVTDTQY

clone_size: few
v_call: TRBV9
cdr3_aa: ASSRQAGTGSLYEQY

clone_size: NA
v_call: TRBV5-1
cdr3_aa: ASSLAATGGGYGYT

clone_size: NA
v_call: TRBV5-1
cdr3_aa: ASSRRDRGNEQF

clone_size: NA
v_call: TRBV24-1
cdr3_aa: ATSDSRQGANTGELF

clone_size: NA
v_call: TRBV5-7
cdr3_aa: ASSFTGKGVRDTEAF

clone_size: NA
v_call: TRBV28
cdr3_aa: ASPRTEYYEQY

clone_size: NA
v_call: TRBV7-3
cdr3_aa: ASSSHSGTGTDTQY

clone_size: NA
v_call: TRBV10-3
cdr3_aa: AISGGGRMGYNEQF

clone_size: NA
v_call: TRBV30
cdr3_aa: AWSRQGISYEQY

clone_size: NA
v_call: TRBV6-2/TRBV6-3
cdr3_aa: ASSTEYSYNEQF

clone_size: NA
v_call: TRBV19
cdr3_aa: ASSIGIGADGYT

clone_size: NA
v_call: TRBV10-2
cdr3_aa: ASSGSSGRLTYEQY

clone_size: few
v_call: TRBV25-1
cdr3_aa: ASSGRLAGGSYEQY

clone_size: NA
v_call: TRBV2
cdr3_aa: ASSEGGPVIYGYT

clone_size: once
v_call: TRBV10-2
cdr3_aa: ASRRDRAYEQY

clone_size: NA
v_call: TRBV18
cdr3_aa: ASSPGTGSYEQY

clone_size: NA
v_call: TRBV29-1
cdr3_aa: SAALAGGNTDTQY

clone_size: NA
v_call: TRBV30
cdr3_aa: AWSPGAPGGYT

clone_size: NA
v_call: TRBV5-1
cdr3_aa: ASSPYGQEEAF

clone_size: NA
v_call: TRBV4-1
cdr3_aa: ASSRAGTGGTEAF

clone_size: NA
v_call: TRBV5-1
cdr3_aa: ASSQGTGGTDTQY

clone_size: NA
v_call: TRBV27
cdr3_aa: ASSLNGRVNYGYT

clone_size: NA
v_call: TRBV14
cdr3_aa: ASSLFPGDYGYT

clone_size: NA
v_call: TRBV28
cdr3_aa: ASSSGQGRTGYEKLF

clone_size: NA
v_call: TRBV5-6
cdr3_aa: ASSLGGGGTGELF

clone_size: NA
v_call: TRBV6-6
cdr3_aa: ASSYPGTGYDEQF

clone_size: NA
v_call: TRBV9
cdr3_aa: ASSPQGNTEAF

clone_size: few
v_call: TRBV7-3
cdr3_aa: ASSLRQGPYEQY

clone_size: NA
v_call: TRBV7-2
cdr3_aa: ASSLGEEGQY

clone_size: NA
v_call: TRBV28
cdr3_aa: ASSAGQSTDTQY

clone_size: once
v_call: TRBV3-1/TRBV3-2
cdr3_aa: ASRGTGAYEQY

clone_size: once
v_call: TRBV10-1
cdr3_aa: ASSKRTGGSDTQY